Following are 5 T cell receptor beta chains from one sample sequenced in a study of OX40 agonist ivuxolimab in advanced cancers. The repertoire was sequenced with immunoSEQ multiplex PCR; TCRdb's copy has only in-frame clones and lacks some. Of about 64,000 clones listed, 75% to 95% are singletons. Specimen: CD4+ or CD8+ T cells sorted from blood, collected in a trial of the OX40 agonist ivuxolimab. All receptors derive from an adult with an advanced solid tumor such as melanoma, head and neck, liver or kidney cancer.

The V call is TRBV9, the J call TRBJ2-2; TRBD2 agrees at 10 bases. The V segment lost 3 bases and the J segment 5 bases; nucleotides outside the gene matches: 10. In germline, CDR1 is SGDLS, CDR2 YYNGEE. This CDR3 is built from 17 residues. Written as DNA, the CDR3 is TGTGCCAGCAGCGCCCAGGGACTAGCGATGGGGACCGGGGAGCTGTTTTTT. Residues: CASSAQGLAMGTGELFF. Full variable domain (missing parts from reference TRBV9 and TRBJ2-2): DSGVTQTPKHLITATGQRVTLRCSPRSGDLSVYWYQQSLDQGLQFLIQYYNGEERAKGNILERFSAQQFPDLHSELNLSSLELGDSALYFCASSAQGLAMGTGELFFGEGSRLTVL.

J is TRBJ1-4 and V is TRBV7-8, with 7 bases that match TRBD1. The germline V gene has CDR1 SGHVS and CDR2 FQNEAQ. V lost 3 bases to trimming and J lost 8 bases; unmatched junction nucleotides: 6. The CDR3 consists of 14 residues. The CDR3 DNA reads as TGTGCCAGCAGCTTGAACAGGGGTTACGAAAAACTGTTTTTT. Translation gives CASSLNRGYEKLFF.

The V call is TRBV4-1, the J call TRBJ2-5; 9 nucleotides align to TRBD2. Germline V gene data show CDR1 as MGHRA and CDR2 as YSYEKL. This CDR3 comprises 17 residues. V dropped 1 base and J dropped 0; count of bases not matched to a gene: 6. The CDR3 sequence is CASSQVLAGGHQETQYF. The CDR3 DNA reads TGCGCCAGCAGCCAAGTTTTGGCGGGAGGGCACCAAGAGACCCAGTACTTC.

The rearrangement links TRBV30 to TRBJ2-7, with D maybe TRBD1 (5 bases). Germline V gives CDR1 GTSNPN, CDR2 SVGIG (reference sequence). V was trimmed by 2 bases and J by 1 base, leaving 15 bases between them. The CDR3 consists of 15 residues. The CDR3 DNA reads TGTGCCTGGAGTTCGGGTCAGGGCCTTTCCTACGAGCAGTACTTC. Its translation is CAWSSGQGLSYEQYF.

This clone has only a few counts. The rearrangement uses TRBV4-1 and TRBJ1-5, with 7 bases lining up with TRBD1. CDR3 size: 12 residues. Germline trimming cut 8 bases from V and 5 bases from J; bases unmatched to any gene: 3. CDR1 MGHRA and CDR2 YSYEKL come from the germline V gene. CDR3 loop: CASGGQYQPQHF. CDR3 coding DNA: TGCGCCAGCGGGGGACAGTATCAGCCCCAGCATTTT.